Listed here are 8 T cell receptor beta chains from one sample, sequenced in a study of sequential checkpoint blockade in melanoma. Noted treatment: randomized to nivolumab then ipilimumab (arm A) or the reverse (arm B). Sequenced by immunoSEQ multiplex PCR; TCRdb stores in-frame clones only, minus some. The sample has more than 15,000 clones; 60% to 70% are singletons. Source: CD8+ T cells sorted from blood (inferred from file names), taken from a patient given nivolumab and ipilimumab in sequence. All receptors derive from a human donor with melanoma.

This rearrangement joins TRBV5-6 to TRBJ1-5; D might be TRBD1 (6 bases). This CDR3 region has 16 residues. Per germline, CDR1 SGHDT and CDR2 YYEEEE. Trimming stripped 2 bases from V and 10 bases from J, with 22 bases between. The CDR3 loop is CASSFSRDTAISPQHF. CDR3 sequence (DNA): TGTGCCAGCAGCTTCTCAAGGGACACCGCAATCAGCCCCCAGCATTTT. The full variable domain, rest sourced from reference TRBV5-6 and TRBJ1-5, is DAGVTQSPTHLIKTRGQQVTLRCSPKSGHDTVSWYQQALGQGPQFIFQYYEEEERQRGNFPDRFSGHQFPNYSSELNVNALLLGDSALYLCASSFSRDTAISPQHFGDGTRLSIL.

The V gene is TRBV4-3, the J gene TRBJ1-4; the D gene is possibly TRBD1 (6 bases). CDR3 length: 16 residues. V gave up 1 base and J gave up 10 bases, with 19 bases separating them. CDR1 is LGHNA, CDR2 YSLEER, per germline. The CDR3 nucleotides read TGCGCCAGCAGCCAAGGCCGGGGACAAACCCTAGGAAAACTGTTTTTT. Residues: CASSQGRGQTLGKLFF.

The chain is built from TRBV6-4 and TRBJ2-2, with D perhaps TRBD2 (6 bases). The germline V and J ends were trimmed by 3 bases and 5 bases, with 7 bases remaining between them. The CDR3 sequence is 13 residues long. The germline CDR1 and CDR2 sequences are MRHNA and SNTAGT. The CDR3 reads CASSEEGTGELFF. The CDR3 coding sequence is TGTGCCAGCAGTGAGGAGGGAACCGGGGAGCTGTTTTTT.

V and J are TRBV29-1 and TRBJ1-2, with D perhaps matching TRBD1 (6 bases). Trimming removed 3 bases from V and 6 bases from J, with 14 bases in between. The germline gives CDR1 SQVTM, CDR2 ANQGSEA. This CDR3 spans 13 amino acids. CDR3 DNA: TGCAGCGTTGATGGACAGATATTCGATGGCTACACCTTC. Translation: CSVDGQIFDGYTF.

CDR3 region: CASSLERGRGIRDTQYF. The CDR3 nucleotides are TGTGCCAGCAGCTTAGAGAGGGGGCGCGGGATTCGGGATACGCAGTATTTT. The rearrangement uses TRBV11-2 and TRBJ2-3, with D maybe TRBD1 (7 bases). The germline V gene encodes CDR1 SGHAT and CDR2 FQNNGV. V was pared by 0 bases and J by 6 bases, with 19 bases between. The CDR3 has 17 amino acids. The full variable domain, completed using reference TRBV11-2 and TRBJ2-3, is EAGVAQSPRYKIIEKRQSVAFWCNPISGHATLYWYQQILGQGPKLLIQFQNNGVVDDSQLPKDRFSAERLKGVDSTLKIQPAKLEDSAVYLCASSLERGRGIRDTQYFGPGTRLTVL.

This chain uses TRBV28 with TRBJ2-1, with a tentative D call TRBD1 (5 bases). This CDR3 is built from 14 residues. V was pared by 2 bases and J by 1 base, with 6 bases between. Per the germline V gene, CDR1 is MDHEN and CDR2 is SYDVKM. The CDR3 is CASSLTGSYNEQFF. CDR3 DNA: TGTGCCAGCAGTTTAACAGGATCCTACAATGAGCAGTTCTTC.

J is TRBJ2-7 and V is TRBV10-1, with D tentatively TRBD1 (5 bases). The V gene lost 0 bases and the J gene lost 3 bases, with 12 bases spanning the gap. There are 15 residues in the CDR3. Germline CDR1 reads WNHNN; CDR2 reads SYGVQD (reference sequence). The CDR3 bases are TGCGCCAGCAGTGAGTCCCGACAGCCGTACTACGAGCAGTACGTC. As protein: CASSESRQPYYEQYV.

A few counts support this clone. The CDR3 nucleotides are TGTGCCAGCAGCTTGGGGAGTGATACGCAGTATTTT. Residues: CASSLGSDTQYF. The chain recombines TRBV5-4 with TRBJ2-3; the D is unclear. This CDR3 comprises 12 residues. The germline V gene encodes CDR1 SGHNT and CDR2 YYREEE (reference sequence). V was cut by 0 bases and J by 6 bases, with 5 bases left in between.